The 21 T cell receptor beta chains below were found in one sample sequenced in a study of OX40 agonist ivuxolimab in advanced cancers. Sequenced by immunoSEQ multiplex PCR; TCRdb stores in-frame clones only, minus some. The table records around 30,000 clones, 84% of them present only once. The sample consisted of CD4+ or CD8+ T cells sorted from blood, taken in a trial of the OX40 agonist ivuxolimab. The receptors were sampled from an adult with an advanced solid tumor such as melanoma, head and neck, liver or kidney cancer.

The gene calls are TRBV7-9 and TRBJ1-1; D gene uncertain. Trimming took 1 base from V and 0 from J, leaving 15 bases between them. The CDR3 extends over 17 amino acids. CDR1 and CDR2 from the germline V gene are SEHNR and FQNEAQ (reference sequence). Here the CDR3 DNA reads TGTGCCAGCAGCTTAGAACTGGGCGGACGGTTGAACACTGAAGCTTTCTTT. It translates to CASSLELGGRLNTEAFF.

The chain combines TRBV6-5 with TRBJ1-1; D is undetermined. Trimming took 2 bases from V and 4 from J, leaving 11 bases between them. This CDR3 contains 14 residues. Germline V lookup: CDR1 MNHEY, CDR2 SVGAGI. CDR3 nucleotide sequence: TGTGCCAGCAGTTACGGCCGACCGAGCACTGAAGCTTTCTTT. Protein product: CASSYGRPSTEAFF.

The chain carries TRBV7-9 and TRBJ2-7; D gene ambiguous. Between the trimmed V and J ends, which lost 1 base and 3 bases, there was a span of 7 bases. The CDR3 extends over 13 amino acids. Per germline, CDR1 SEHNR and CDR2 FQNEAQ (reference sequence). CDR3 in DNA: TGTGCCAGCAGCTTAGGGGCCTTCTACGAGCAGTACTTC. Translation gives CASSLGAFYEQYF.

This chain links TRBV9 with TRBJ1-6, with unresolved D. The germline gives CDR1 SGDLS, CDR2 YYNGEE. V was shortened by 3 bases and J by 3 bases, with 1 base between the two germline ends. The CDR3 totals 12 residues. The CDR3 sequence: CASSGYNSPLHF. The CDR3 DNA reads TGTGCCAGCAGCGGCTATAATTCACCCCTCCACTTT.

This clone was detected only a few times. The V gene is TRBV13, the J gene TRBJ1-1; D remains ambiguous. CDR1 and CDR2 from the germline V gene are PRHDT and FYEKMQ (reference sequence). Trimming removed 5 bases from V and 2 bases from J, with 9 bases in between. The CDR3 consists of 13 residues. The CDR3 DNA reads as TGTGCCAGCAGCATGACCCTAAACACTGAAGCTTTCTTT. This gives the protein CASSMTLNTEAFF.

The count of this clone is one. The chain has TRBV7-9 and TRBJ2-1; perhaps TRBD1 as D (5 bases). CDR3 length: 15 amino acids. Germline lookup yields CDR1 SEHNR and CDR2 FQNEAQ (reference sequence). V lost 3 bases to trimming and J lost 9 bases, with 18 bases between them. The CDR3 DNA follows: TGTGCCAGCAGCTTGAAAAGACAGAGTAGGAGTGAGCAGTTCTTC. Translated, it gives CASSLKRQSRSEQFF.

This sequence joins TRBV7-6 and TRBJ1-4; perhaps TRBD1 as D (5 bases). Germline V gene lookup returns CDR1 SGHVS and CDR2 FNYEAQ. The CDR3 covers 14 residues. V lost 0 bases and J 10 bases, leaving 12 bases between the germline ends. The CDR3 is CASSLAPGPRKLFF. CDR3 DNA: TGTGCCAGCAGCTTAGCTCCGGGACCGAGAAAACTGTTTTTT.

This chain links TRBV6-5 with TRBJ2-2; maybe TRBD2 (5 bases). Looked up from germline, CDR1 is MNHEY and CDR2 is SVGAGI. This CDR3 has 12 residues. CDR3 coding DNA: TGTGCTTTACTAGCGAACACCGGGGAGCTGTTTTTT. Translated: CALLANTGELFF.

V is TRBV7-3 and J is TRBJ2-3; 8 bases are a match to TRBD2. The CDR3 extends over 15 amino acids. V lost 5 bases to trimming and J lost 5 bases; unmatched junction nucleotides: 9. Germline V gene data show CDR1 as SGHTA and CDR2 as FQGTGA. The CDR3 coding sequence is TGTGCCAGCAGCCCCCTCGCGGGGGGAAAAGATACGCAGTATTTT. Translated: CASSPLAGGKDTQYF.

The genes are TRBV2 and TRBJ2-1; 10 bases align to TRBD2. The CDR3 contains 17 residues. V shed 0 bases, J shed 6 bases, and the junction held 8 bases outside the gene matches. Germline CDR1 and CDR2: SNHLY and FYNNEI. The CDR3 DNA sequence: TGTGCCAGCAGTGAAGCGCGGCTAGCGGGAGCTCGCAATGAGCAGTTCTTC. Its protein is CASSEARLAGARNEQFF.

This chain links TRBV9 with TRBJ2-1; D is ambiguous. CDR3 length: 15 amino acids. Germline lookup yields CDR1 SGDLS and CDR2 YYNGEE. The germline V and J ends were trimmed by 4 bases and 4 bases, with 15 bases remaining between them. The CDR3 coding sequence is TGTGCCAGCAGCTTGAGTTCTGCGCTATACAATGAGCAGTTCTTC. This sequence encodes CASSLSSALYNEQFF.

The chain employs TRBV4-1 and TRBJ1-1, with 7 bases that match TRBD1. The CDR3 totals 16 residues. V shed 3 bases, J shed 5 bases, and the junction held 12 bases outside the gene matches. Germline V gives CDR1 MGHRA, CDR2 YSYEKL. The CDR3 DNA reads TGCGCCAGCAGCCAGGGTACCGGGACAGCTCTAACTGAAGCTTTCTTT. Translating gives CASSQGTGTALTEAFF.

This chain links TRBV5-5 with TRBJ2-5; perhaps D is TRBD1 or TRBD2 (5 bases each). This CDR3 spans 13 amino acids. The V end lost 2 bases, the J end lost 13 bases, and 18 bases lay between the germline ends. Germline V gene sequence: CDR1 SGHKS, CDR2 YYEKEE (reference sequence). The CDR3 nucleotides read TGTGCCAGCAGCTTAGACAACGTGGGGGAGAGGTACTTC. This codes for CASSLDNVGERYF. The full variable domain, its missing parts supplied by reference TRBV5-5 and TRBJ2-5, is DAGVTQSPTHLIKTRGQQVTLRCSPISGHKSVSWYQQVLGQGPQFIFQYYEKEERGRGNFPDRFSARQFPNYSSELNVNALLLGDSALYLCASSLDNVGERYFGPGTRLLVL.

This sequence joins TRBV6-5 and TRBJ1-1, with D tentatively TRBD1 (6 bases). With 7 bases removed from V and 4 bases from J, the gap between germline ends came to 16 bases. Germline CDR1 and CDR2: MNHEY and SVGAGI. This CDR3 has 14 residues. The CDR3 bases are TGTGCCAGCACCGAAGGGGGGGCGCCCACTGAAGCTTTCTTT. This sequence encodes CASTEGGAPTEAFF.

The chain joins TRBV9 to TRBJ2-5, with a possible D match to TRBD1 (6 bases). Per the germline V gene, CDR1 is SGDLS and CDR2 is YYNGEE. Deletions cut 3 bases from V and 5 bases from J, with 11 bases between. The CDR3 spans 13 residues. The CDR3 DNA reads as TGTGCCAGCAGCGCTGGGGGCGATGAGACCCAGTACTTC. Its protein product is CASSAGGDETQYF.

CDR3 in amino acids: CASSQGDPGDPDGETQYF. The DNA of the CDR3 is TGCGCCAGCAGCCAAGGGGACCCGGGGGACCCCGACGGGGAGACCCAGTACTTC. The V gene is TRBV4-3, the J gene TRBJ2-5, with D possibly matching TRBD2 (6 bases). From germline, CDR1 is LGHNA and CDR2 YSLEER. Trimming cost V 1 base and J 5 bases, with 23 bases left between them. CDR3 size: 18 residues.

The V call is TRBV5-8, the J call TRBJ2-3; TRBD2 is a possible D gene (5 bases). V lost 4 bases to trimming and J lost 6 bases, with 12 bases between them. Germline values: CDR1 SGHTS, CDR2 YDEGEE. This CDR3 spans 13 amino acids. The CDR3 reads CASSRWPGDTQYF. For the CDR3, the DNA is TGTGCCAGCAGCCGTTGGCCGGGGGATACGCAGTATTTT. Using reference TRBV5-8 and TRBJ2-3 for the parts outside the CDR3, the full variable domain is EAGVTQSPTHLIKTRGQQATLRCSPISGHTSVYWYQQALGLGLQFLLWYDEGEERNRGNFPPRFSGRQFPNYSSELNVNALELEDSALYLCASSRWPGDTQYFGPGTRLTVL.

The gene calls are TRBV5-1 and TRBJ1-6; TRBD1 aligns across 10 bases. This CDR3 is built from 15 residues. CDR1 SGHRS and CDR2 YFSETQ come from the germline V gene. The V segment lost 4 bases and the J segment 10 bases; nucleotides outside the gene matches: 8. The DNA of the CDR3 is TGCGCCAGCAGCATCGGACAGGGGGACGGCTCACCCCTCCACTTT. This codes for CASSIGQGDGSPLHF. Using reference TRBV5-1 and TRBJ1-6 for the parts outside the CDR3, the full variable domain is KAGVTQTPRYLIKTRGQQVTLSCSPISGHRSVSWYQQTPGQGLQFLFEYFSETQRNKGNFPGRFSGRQFSNSRSEMNVSTLELGDSALYLCASSIGQGDGSPLHFGNGTRLTVT.

In this sample, this clone turned up a few times. The CDR3 loop reads CASRTLSGGNQPQHF. The CDR3 coding sequence is TGTGCCAGCAGGACCTTATCGGGGGGTAATCAGCCCCAGCATTTT. The chain couples TRBV6-1 to TRBJ1-5, with D perhaps TRBD1 (5 bases). Germline assignment: CDR1 MNHNS and CDR2 SASEGT. V gave up 6 bases and J gave up 4 bases, with 16 bases separating them. The CDR3 sequence is 15 residues long.

This chain links TRBV29-1 with TRBJ2-1; D tentatively fits TRBD1 or TRBD2 (6 bases each). The germline gives CDR1 SQVTM, CDR2 ANQGSEA. This CDR3 has 13 residues. Deletions cut 4 bases from V and 4 bases from J, with 11 bases between. CDR3: CSVAGARYNEQFF. The DNA for the CDR3 is TGCAGCGTTGCGGGGGCCAGATACAATGAGCAGTTCTTC.

The V and J genes are TRBV5-6 and TRBJ2-2; no reliable D call. Trimming cost V 4 bases and J 3 bases, with 13 bases left between them. Germline CDR1 and CDR2: SGHDT and YYEEEE. There are 15 residues in the CDR3. The CDR3, as DNA: TGTGCCAGCAGCCAAACTCCCAAATACACCGGGGAGCTGTTTTTT. Its protein product is CASSQTPKYTGELFF.